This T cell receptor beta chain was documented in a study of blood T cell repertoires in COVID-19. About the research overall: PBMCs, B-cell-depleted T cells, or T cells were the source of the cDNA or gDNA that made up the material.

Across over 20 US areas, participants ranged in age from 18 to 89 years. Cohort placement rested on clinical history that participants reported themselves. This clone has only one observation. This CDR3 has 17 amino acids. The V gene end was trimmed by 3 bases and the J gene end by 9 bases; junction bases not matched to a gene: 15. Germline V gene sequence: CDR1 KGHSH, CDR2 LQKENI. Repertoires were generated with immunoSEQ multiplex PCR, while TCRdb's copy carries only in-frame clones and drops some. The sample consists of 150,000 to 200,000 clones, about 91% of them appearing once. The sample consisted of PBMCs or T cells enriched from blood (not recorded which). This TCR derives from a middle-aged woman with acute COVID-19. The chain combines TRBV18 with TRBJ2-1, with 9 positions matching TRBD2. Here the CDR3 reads CASSPLAPQREVGEQFF. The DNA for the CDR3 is TGTGCCAGCTCACCGCTTGCCCCCCAGCGGGAGGTTGGTGAGCAGTTCTTC. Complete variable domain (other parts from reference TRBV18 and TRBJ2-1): NAGVMQNPRHLVRRRGQEARLRCSPMKGHSHVYWYRQLPEEGLKFMVYLQKENIIDESGMPKERFSAEFPKEGPSILRIQQVVRGDSAAYFCASSPLAPQREVGEQFFGPGTRLTVL.